This TCR beta chain was obtained from a study of regulatory T cells in long-lasting Graves disease. Looking at the study overall: Over 5 years of antithyroid drugs plus positive TSH receptor antibodies defined persistent Graves' disease.

As to time point: persistent/refractory GD, antithyroid drugs over 5 years with positive TRAb. Following extraction of RNA from PBMCs, that RNA was used to make the TCR library. American Thyroid Association guidelines defined how Graves' disease was diagnosed. V was shortened by 2 bases and J by 1 base, with 2 bases between the two germline ends. The CDR3 length is 12 residues. CDR1 is LGHDT, CDR2 YNNKEL, per germline (reference sequence). Assembly of TCR beta libraries relied on iRepertoire HTBI primers together with Arm-PCR of CDR3 regions. TCRdb recomputed calls from the multiplex PCR reads with MiXCR, one row per CDR3 protein. This sample has about 470,000 distinct CDR3 sequences; approximately 21% occur once, and the top ten carry about 7%.

This receptor was identified in a female donor with Graves disease. Sample: peripheral blood mononuclear cells (PBMCs), taken when the disease was refractory, from a patient treated with antithyroid drugs. The chain uses TRBV3-1 and TRBJ1-1; D is unclear. CDR3 amino acids: CASSQRNTEAFF. DNA for the CDR3: TGTGCCAGCAGCCAAAGGAACACTGAAGCTTTCTTT.